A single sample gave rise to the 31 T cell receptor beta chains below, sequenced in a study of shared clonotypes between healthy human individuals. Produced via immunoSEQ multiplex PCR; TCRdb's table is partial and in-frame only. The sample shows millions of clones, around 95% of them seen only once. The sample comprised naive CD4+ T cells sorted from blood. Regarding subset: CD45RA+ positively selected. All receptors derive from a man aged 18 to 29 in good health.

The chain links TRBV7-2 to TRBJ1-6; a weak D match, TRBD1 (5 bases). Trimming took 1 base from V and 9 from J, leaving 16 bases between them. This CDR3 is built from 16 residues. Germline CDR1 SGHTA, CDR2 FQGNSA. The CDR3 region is CASSLGMRRVGSPLHF. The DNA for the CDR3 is TGTGCCAGCAGCTTAGGGATGCGCAGGGTGGGTTCACCCCTCCACTTT.

The chain's CDR3 is CASSENAGDGYTF. In DNA form, the CDR3 reads TGTGCCAGCTCGGAGAACGCCGGCGATGGCTACACCTTC. The rearrangement links TRBV18 to TRBJ1-2; D unclear. The germline V gene has CDR1 KGHSH and CDR2 LQKENI. The CDR3 runs to 13 residues. Trimming shortened V by 6 bases and J by 6 bases, and 14 bases separated the two germline ends.

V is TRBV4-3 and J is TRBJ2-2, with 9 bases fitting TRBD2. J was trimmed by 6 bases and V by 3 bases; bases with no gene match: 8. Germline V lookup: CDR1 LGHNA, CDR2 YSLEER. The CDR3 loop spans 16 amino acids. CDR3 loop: CASSHLSGSDAGELFF. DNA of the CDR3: TGCGCCAGCAGCCACCTTAGCGGGAGCGACGCCGGGGAGCTGTTTTTT.

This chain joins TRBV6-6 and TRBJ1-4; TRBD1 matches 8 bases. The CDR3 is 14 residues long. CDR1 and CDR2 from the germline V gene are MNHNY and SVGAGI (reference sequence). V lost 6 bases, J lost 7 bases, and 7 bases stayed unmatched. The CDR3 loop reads CASRAGGAGEKLFF. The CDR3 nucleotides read TGTGCCAGCAGGGCAGGGGGCGCGGGTGAAAAACTGTTTTTT.

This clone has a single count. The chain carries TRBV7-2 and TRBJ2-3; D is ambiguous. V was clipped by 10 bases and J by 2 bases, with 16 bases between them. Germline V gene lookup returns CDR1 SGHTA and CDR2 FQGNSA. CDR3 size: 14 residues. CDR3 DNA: TGTGCCATCCTGGTCGGTGGTAACACAGATACGCAGTATTTT. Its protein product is CAILVGGNTDTQYF.

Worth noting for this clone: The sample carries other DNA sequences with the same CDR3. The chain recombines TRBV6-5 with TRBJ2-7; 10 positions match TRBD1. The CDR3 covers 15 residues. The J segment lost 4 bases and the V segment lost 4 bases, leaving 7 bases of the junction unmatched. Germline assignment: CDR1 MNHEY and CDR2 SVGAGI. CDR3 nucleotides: TGTGCCAGCAGTTTATCCGGGACAGGGGTATACGAGCAGTACTTC. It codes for CASSLSGTGVYEQYF.

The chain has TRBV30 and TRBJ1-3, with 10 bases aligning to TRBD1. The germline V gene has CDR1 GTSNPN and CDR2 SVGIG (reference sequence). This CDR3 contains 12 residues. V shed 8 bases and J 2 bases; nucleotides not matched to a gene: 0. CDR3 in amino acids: CAGQGAGNTIYF. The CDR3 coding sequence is TGTGCCGGACAGGGGGCTGGAAACACCATATATTTT.

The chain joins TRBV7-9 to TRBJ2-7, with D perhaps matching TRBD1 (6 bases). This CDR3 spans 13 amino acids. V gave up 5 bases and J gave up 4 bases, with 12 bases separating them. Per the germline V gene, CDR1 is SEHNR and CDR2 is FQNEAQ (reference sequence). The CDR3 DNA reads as TGTGCCAGCAGCCCTGAAGGACAGTACGAGCAGTACTTC. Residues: CASSPEGQYEQYF.

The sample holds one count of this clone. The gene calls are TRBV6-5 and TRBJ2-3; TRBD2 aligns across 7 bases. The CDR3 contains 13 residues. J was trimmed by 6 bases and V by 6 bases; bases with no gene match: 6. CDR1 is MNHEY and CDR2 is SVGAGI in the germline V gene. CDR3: CASSRTRGDTQYF. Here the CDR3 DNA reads TGTGCCAGCAGCCGGACTAGAGGGGATACGCAGTATTTT.

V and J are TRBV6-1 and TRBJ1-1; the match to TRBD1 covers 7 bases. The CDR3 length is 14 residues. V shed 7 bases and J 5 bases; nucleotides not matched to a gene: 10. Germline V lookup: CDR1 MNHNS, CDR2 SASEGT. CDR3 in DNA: TGTGCCAGCACTCGGACAGGTCGATTTACTGAAGCTTTCTTT. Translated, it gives CASTRTGRFTEAFF.

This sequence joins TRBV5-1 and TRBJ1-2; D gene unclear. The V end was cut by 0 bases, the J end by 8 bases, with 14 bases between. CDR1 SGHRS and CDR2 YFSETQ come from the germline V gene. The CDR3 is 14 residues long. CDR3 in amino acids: CASSLDLGRRGYTF. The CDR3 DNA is TGCGCCAGCAGCTTGGATCTAGGGCGGAGAGGCTACACCTTC.

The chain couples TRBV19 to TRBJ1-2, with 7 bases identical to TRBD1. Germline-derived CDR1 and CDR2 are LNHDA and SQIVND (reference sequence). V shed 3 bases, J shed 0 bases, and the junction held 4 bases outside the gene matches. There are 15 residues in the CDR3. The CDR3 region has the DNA TGTGCCAGTAGTATGGCCGGGACAGCTAACTATGGCTACACCTTC. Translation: CASSMAGTANYGYTF.

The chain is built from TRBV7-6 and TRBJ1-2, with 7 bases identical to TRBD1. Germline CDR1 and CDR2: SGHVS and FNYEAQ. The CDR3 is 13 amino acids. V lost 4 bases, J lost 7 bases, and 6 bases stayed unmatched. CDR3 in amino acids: CASSSGQSGGYTF. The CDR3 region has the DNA TGTGCCAGCAGCTCGGGACAGTCGGGTGGCTACACCTTC.

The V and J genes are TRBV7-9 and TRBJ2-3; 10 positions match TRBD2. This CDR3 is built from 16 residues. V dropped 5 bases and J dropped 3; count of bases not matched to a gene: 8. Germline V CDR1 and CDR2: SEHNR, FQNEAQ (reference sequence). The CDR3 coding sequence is TGTGCCAGCAGCCAGCTAGCGGGGGCCCGGACAGATACGCAGTATTTT. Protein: CASSQLAGARTDTQYF. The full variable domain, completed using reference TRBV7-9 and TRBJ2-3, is DTGVSQNPRHKITKRGQNVTFRCDPISEHNRLYWYRQTLGQGPEFLTYFQNEAQLEKSRLLSDRFSAERPKGSFSTLEIQRTEQGDSAMYLCASSQLAGARTDTQYFGPGTRLTVL.

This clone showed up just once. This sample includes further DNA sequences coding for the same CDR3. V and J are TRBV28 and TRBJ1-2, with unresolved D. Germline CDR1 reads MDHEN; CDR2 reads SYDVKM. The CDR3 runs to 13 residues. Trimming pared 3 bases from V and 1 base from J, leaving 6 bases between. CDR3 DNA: TGTGCCAGCAGTTTCTTGGATAACTATGGCTACACCTTC. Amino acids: CASSFLDNYGYTF.

CDR3 residues: CASSSTGKRQETQYF. DNA for the CDR3: TGTGCCAGCAGCTCGACAGGGAAGAGACAAGAGACCCAGTACTTC. The J gene is TRBJ2-5, the V gene TRBV7-9; TRBD1 agrees at 7 bases. There are 15 residues in the CDR3. The junction had 7 bases not matched to a gene; V was cut back by 4 bases and J by 2 bases. Germline V CDR1 and CDR2: SEHNR, FQNEAQ (reference sequence).

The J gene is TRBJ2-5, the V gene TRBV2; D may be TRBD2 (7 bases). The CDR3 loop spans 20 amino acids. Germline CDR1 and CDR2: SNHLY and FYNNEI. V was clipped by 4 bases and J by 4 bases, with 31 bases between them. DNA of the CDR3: TGTGCCAGCAGTGTCTTTGGCCACCCGGGCAAGGCAGGGGAGGGAGAGACCCAGTACTTC. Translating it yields CASSVFGHPGKAGEGETQYF. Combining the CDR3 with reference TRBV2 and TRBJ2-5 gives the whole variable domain EPEVTQTPSHQVTQMGQEVILRCVPISNHLYFYWYRQILGQKVEFLVSFYNNEISEKSEIFDDQFSVERPDGSNFTLKIRSTKLEDSAMYFCASSVFGHPGKAGEGETQYFGPGTRLLVL.

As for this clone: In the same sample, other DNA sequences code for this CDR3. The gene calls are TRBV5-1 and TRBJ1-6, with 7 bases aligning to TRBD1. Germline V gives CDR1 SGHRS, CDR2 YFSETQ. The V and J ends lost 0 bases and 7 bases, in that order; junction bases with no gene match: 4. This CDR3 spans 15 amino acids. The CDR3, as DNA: TGCGCCAGCAGCTTGGGGCGGGACAGCAATTCACCCCTCCACTTT. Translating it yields CASSLGRDSNSPLHF.

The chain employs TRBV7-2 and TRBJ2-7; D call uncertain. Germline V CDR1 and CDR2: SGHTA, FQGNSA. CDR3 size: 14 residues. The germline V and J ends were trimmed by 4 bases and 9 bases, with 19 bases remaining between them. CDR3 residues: CASSSGGSLRVQYF. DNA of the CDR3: TGTGCCAGCAGCTCCGGCGGATCCCTACGAGTGCAGTACTTC. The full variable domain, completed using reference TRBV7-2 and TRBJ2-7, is GAGVSQSPSNKVTEKGKDVELRCDPISGHTALYWYRQSLGQGLEFLIYFQGNSAPDKSGLPSDRFSAERTGGSVSTLTIQRTQQEDSAVYLCASSSGGSLRVQYFGPGTRLTVT.

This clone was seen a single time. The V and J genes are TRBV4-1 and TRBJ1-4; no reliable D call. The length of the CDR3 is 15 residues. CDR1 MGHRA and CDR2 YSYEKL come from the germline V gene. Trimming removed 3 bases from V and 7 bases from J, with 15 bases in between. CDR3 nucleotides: TGCGCCAGCAGCCACCTGGAAGGTGAGGGTGAAAAACTGTTTTTT. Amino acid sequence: CASSHLEGEGEKLFF.

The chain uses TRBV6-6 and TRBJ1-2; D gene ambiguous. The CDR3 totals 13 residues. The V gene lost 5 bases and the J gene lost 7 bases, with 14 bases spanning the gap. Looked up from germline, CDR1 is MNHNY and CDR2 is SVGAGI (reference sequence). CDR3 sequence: CASSPTALVGYTF. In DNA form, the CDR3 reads TGTGCCAGCAGTCCTACAGCACTGGTTGGCTACACCTTC.

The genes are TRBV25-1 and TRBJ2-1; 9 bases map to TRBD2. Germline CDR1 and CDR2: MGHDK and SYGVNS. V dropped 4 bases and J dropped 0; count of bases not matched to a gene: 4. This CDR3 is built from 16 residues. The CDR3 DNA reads TGTGCCAGCAGTGGACTAGCGGCCAGCTCCTACAATGAGCAGTTCTTC. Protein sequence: CASSGLAASSYNEQFF.

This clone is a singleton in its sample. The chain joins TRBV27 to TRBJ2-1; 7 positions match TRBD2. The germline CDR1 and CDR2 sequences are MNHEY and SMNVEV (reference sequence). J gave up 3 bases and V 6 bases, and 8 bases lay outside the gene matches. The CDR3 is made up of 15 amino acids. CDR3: CASRRGLELYNEQFF. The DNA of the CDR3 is TGTGCCAGCAGACGAGGACTAGAACTCTACAATGAGCAGTTCTTC.

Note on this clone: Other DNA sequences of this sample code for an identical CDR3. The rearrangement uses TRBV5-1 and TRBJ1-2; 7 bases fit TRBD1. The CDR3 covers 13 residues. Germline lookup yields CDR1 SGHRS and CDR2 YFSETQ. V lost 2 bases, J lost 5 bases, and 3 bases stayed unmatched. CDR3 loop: CASSLTGVYGYTF. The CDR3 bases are TGCGCCAGCAGCTTAACAGGGGTTTATGGCTACACCTTC.

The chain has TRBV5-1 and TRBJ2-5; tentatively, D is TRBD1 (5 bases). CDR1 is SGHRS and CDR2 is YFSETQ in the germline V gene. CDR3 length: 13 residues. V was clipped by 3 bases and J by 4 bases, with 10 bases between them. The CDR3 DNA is TGCGCCAGCAGCTCAGGGAATTCAGAGACCCAGTACTTC. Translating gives CASSSGNSETQYF. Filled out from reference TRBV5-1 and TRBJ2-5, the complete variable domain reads KAGVTQTPRYLIKTRGQQVTLSCSPISGHRSVSWYQQTPGQGLQFLFEYFSETQRNKGNFPGRFSGRQFSNSRSEMNVSTLELGDSALYLCASSSGNSETQYFGPGTRLLVL.

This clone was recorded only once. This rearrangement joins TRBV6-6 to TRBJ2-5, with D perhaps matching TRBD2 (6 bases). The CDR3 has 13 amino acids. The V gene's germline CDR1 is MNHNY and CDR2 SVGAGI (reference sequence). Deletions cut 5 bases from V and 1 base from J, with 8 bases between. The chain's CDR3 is CASSRGTQETQYF. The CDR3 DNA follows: TGTGCCAGCAGTCGGGGGACCCAAGAGACCCAGTACTTC.

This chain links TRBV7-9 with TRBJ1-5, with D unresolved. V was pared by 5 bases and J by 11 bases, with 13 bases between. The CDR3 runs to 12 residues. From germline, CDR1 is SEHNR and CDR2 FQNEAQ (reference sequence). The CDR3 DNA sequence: TGTGCCAGCAGCGTGGGTCTAGGGTCCCAGCATTTT. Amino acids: CASSVGLGSQHF.

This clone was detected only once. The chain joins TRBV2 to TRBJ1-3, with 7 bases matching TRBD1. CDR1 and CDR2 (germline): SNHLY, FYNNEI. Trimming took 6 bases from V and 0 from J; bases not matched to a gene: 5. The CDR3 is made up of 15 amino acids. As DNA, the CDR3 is TGTGCCAGCAGAGGGACAGATAGCTCTGGAAACACCATATATTTT. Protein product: CASRGTDSSGNTIYF.

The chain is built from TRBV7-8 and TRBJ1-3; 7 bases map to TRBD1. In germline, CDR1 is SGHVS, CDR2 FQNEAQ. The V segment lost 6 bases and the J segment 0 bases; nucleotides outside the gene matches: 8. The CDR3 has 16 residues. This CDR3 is CASRQQGSNSGNTIYF. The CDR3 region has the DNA TGTGCCAGCAGGCAACAGGGGTCTAACTCTGGAAACACCATATATTTT.

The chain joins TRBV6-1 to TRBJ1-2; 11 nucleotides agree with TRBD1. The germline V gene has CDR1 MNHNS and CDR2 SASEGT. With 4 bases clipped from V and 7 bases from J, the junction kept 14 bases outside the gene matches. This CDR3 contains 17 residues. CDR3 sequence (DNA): TGTGCCAGCAGTGCCGATATTTCAGGACAGGGGGCTTCTGGCTACACCTTC. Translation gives CASSADISGQGASGYTF.

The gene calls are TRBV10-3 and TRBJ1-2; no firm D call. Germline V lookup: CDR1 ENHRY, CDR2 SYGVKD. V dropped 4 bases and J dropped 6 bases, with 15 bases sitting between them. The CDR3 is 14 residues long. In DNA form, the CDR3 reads TGTGCCATCAGTGTGGGCAGTCGAGGAGATGGCTACACCTTC. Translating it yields CAISVGSRGDGYTF.